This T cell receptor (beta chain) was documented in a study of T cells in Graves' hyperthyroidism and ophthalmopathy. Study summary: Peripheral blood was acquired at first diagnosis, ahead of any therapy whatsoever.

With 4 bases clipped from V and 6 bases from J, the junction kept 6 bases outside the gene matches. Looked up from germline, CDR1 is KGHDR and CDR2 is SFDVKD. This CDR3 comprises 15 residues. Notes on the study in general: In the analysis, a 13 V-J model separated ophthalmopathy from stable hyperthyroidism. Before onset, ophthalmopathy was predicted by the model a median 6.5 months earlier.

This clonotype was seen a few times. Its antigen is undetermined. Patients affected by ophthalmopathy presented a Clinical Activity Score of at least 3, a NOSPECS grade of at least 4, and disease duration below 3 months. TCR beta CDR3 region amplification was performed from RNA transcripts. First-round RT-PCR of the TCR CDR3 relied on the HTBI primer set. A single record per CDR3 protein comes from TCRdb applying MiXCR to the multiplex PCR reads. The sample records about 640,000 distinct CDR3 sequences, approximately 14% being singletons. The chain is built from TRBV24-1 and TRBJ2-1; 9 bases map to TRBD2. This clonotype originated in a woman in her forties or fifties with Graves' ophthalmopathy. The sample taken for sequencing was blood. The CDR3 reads CATSDRGLAVNEQFF. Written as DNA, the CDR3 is TGTGCCACCAGTGACCGGGGACTAGCTGTCAATGAGCAGTTCTTC.